This TCR beta chain came from a study of blood T cell repertoires in COVID-19. Overall study: COVID-19 samples collected from the United States, Italy and Spain covered acute and convalescent phases. PBMCs, B-cell-depleted T cells, or T cells provided the cDNA or gDNA that made up the material.

This CDR3 region has 17 residues. The J segment lost 0 bases and the V segment lost 5 bases, leaving 6 bases of the junction unmatched. Per the germline V gene, CDR1 is PRHDT and CDR2 is FYEKMQ (reference sequence). Authors' data handling: Counts of nucleated cells, estimated from reference gene primer amplification, were obtained. The repertoire was sequenced with immunoSEQ multiplex PCR; TCRdb's copy has only in-frame clones and lacks some. That table furnishes V, J and clone size, whereas the DNA furnished D and trimming. The table lists about 120,000 clones, more than 75% of them singletons. The V and J genes are TRBV13 and TRBJ2-5, with 13 bases matching TRBD2. This TCR derives from a woman in her fifties or sixties with acute or convalescent COVID-19. Sequenced input: peripheral blood. This CDR3 reads CASSQTSGGQNQETQYF. For the CDR3, the DNA is TGTGCCAGCAGCCAGACTAGCGGGGGGCAAAACCAAGAGACCCAGTACTTC.